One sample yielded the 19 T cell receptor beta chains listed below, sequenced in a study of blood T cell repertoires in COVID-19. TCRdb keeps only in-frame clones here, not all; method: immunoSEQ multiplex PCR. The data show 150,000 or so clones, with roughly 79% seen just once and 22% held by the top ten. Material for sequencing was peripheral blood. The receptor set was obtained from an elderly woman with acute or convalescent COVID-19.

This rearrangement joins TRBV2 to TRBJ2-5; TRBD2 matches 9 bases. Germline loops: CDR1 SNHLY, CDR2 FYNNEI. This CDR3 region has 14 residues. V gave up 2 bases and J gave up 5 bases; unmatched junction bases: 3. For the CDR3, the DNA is TGTGCCAGCAGTGAACAGGCGGGAGGGGAGACCCAGTACTTC. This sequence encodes CASSEQAGGETQYF. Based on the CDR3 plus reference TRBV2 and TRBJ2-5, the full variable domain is EPEVTQTPSHQVTQMGQEVILRCVPISNHLYFYWYRQILGQKVEFLVSFYNNEISEKSEIFDDQFSVERPDGSNFTLKIRSTKLEDSAMYFCASSEQAGGETQYFGPGTRLLVL.

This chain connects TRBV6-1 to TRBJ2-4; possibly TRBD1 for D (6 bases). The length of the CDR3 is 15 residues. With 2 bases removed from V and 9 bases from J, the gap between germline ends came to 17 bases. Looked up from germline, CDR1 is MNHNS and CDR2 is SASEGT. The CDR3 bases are TGTGCCAGCAGTGAACGAAAGGGGGTCGGGGTCATTCAGTACTTC. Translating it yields CASSERKGVGVIQYF.

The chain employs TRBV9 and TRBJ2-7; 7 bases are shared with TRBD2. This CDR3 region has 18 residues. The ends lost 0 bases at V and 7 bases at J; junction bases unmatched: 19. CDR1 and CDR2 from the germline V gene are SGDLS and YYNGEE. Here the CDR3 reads CASSVGVGASGNGLEQYF. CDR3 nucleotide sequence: TGTGCCAGCAGCGTAGGGGTCGGGGCTAGCGGCAATGGATTGGAGCAGTACTTC.

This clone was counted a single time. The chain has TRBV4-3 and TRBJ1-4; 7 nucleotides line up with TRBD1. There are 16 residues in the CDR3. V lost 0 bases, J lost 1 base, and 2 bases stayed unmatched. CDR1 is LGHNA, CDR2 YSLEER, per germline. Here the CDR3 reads CASSQETGLTNEKLFF. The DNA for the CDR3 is TGCGCCAGCAGCCAAGAGACAGGGTTAACTAATGAAAAACTGTTTTTT.

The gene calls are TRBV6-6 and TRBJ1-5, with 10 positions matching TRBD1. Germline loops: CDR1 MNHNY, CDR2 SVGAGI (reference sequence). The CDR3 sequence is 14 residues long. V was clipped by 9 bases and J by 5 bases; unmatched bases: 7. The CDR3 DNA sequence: TGTGCCAGTCGAGACAGGGGGCCGCATCAGCCCCAGCATTTT. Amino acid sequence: CASRDRGPHQPQHF.

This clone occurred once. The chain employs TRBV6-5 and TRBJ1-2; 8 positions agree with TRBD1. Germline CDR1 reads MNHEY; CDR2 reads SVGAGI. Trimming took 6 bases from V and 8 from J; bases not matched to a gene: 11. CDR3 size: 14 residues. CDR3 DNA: TGTGCCAGCAGGGACAGGGAGCCGGCCGGGGGCTACACCTTC. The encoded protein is CASRDREPAGGYTF.

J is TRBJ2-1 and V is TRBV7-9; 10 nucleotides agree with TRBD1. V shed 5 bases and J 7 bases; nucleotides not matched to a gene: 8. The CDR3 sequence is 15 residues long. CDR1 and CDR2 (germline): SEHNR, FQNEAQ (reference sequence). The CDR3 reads CASSPSTGGWNEQFF. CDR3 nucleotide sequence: TGTGCCAGCAGCCCGTCGACAGGGGGCTGGAATGAGCAGTTCTTC.

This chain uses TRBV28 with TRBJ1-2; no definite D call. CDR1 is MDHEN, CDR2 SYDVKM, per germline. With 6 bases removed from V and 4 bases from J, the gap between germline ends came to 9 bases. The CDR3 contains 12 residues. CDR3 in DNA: TGTGCCAGCAGCCGAGTCGGCTATGGCTACACCTTC. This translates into CASSRVGYGYTF.

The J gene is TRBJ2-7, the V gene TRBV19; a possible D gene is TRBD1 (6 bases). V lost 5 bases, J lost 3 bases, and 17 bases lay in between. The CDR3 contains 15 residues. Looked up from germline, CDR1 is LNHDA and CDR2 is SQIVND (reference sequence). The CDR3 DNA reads TGTGCCAGTAGTCCCGTCTCACAGGGACACTACGAGCAGTACTTC. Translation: CASSPVSQGHYEQYF. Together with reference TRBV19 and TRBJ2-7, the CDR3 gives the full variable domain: DGGITQSPKYLFRKEGQNVTLSCEQNLNHDAMYWYRQDPGQGLRLIYYSQIVNDFQKGDIAEGYSVSREKKESFPLTVTSAQKNPTAFYLCASSPVSQGHYEQYFGPGTRLTVT.

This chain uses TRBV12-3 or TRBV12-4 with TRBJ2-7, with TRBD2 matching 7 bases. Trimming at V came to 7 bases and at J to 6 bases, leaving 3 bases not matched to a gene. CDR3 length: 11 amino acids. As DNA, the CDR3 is TGTGCCAGCACGAGCGGGGCCGAGCAGTACTTC. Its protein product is CASTSGAEQYF.

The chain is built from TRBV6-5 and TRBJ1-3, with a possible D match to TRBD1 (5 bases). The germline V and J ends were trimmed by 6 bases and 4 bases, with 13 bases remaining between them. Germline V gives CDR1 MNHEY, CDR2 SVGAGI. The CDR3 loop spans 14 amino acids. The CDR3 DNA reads TGTGCCAGCAGCACTTTATGGGGCGGAAACACCATATATTTT. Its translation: CASSTLWGGNTIYF.

This chain's CDR3 is CASSQGQGDGYTF. The CDR3 nucleotides read TGTGCCAGCAGCCAGGGACAGGGGGATGGCTACACCTTC. The chain uses TRBV11-2 and TRBJ1-2; TRBD1 matches 11 bases. In germline, CDR1 is SGHAT, CDR2 FQNNGV. J gave up 6 bases and V 5 bases, and 2 bases lay outside the gene matches. The CDR3 runs 13 residues.

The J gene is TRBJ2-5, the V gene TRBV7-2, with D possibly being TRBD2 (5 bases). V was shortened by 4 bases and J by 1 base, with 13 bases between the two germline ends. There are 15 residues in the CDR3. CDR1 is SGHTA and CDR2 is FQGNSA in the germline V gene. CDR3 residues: CASSYLPGLQETQYF. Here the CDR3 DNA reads TGTGCCAGCAGCTACCTCCCAGGACTCCAAGAGACCCAGTACTTC. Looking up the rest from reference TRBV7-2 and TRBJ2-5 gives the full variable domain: GAGVSQSPSNKVTEKGKDVELRCDPISGHTALYWYRQSLGQGLEFLIYFQGNSAPDKSGLPSDRFSAERTGGSVSTLTIQRTQQEDSAVYLCASSYLPGLQETQYFGPGTRLLVL.

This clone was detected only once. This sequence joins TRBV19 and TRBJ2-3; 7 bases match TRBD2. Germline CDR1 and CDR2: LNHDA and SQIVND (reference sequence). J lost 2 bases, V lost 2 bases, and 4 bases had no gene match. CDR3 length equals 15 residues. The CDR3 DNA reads TGTGCCAGTAGTATAAGGGCGGGGGACACAGATACGCAGTATTTT. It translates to CASSIRAGDTDTQYF.

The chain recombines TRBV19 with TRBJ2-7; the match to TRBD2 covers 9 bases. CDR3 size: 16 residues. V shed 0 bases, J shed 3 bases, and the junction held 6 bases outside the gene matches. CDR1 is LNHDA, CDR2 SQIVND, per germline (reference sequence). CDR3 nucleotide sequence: TGTGCCAGTAGTATAGACGGCGGGAGGGCCATCTACGAGCAGTACTTC. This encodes CASSIDGGRAIYEQYF.

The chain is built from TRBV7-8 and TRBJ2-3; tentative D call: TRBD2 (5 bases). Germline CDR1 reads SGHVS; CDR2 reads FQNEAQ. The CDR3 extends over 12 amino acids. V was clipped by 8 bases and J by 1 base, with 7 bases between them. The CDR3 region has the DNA TGTGCCAGCTCGAGGGGCACAGATACGCAGTATTTT. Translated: CASSRGTDTQYF.

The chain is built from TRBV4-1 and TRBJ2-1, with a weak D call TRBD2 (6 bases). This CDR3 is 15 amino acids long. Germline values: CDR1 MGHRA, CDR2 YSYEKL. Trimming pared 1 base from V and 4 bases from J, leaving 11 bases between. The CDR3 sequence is CASSQGTTPYNEQFF. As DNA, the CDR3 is TGCGCCAGCAGCCAAGGGACTACTCCATACAATGAGCAGTTCTTC.

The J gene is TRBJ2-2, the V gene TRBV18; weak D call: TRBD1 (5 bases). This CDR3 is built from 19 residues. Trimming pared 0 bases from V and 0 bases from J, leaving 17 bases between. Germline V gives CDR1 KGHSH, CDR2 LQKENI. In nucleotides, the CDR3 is TGTGCCAGCTCACCACCCAACAGCCGACAGACTTCGAACACCGGGGAGCTGTTTTTT. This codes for CASSPPNSRQTSNTGELFF.

The CDR3 region is CASRLADHYEQYF. DNA for the CDR3: TGCGCCAGCAGACTAGCGGATCACTACGAGCAGTACTTC. The chain combines TRBV10-2 with TRBJ2-7, with 8 bases aligning to TRBD2. Per germline, CDR1 WSHSY and CDR2 SAAADI. This CDR3 spans 13 amino acids. The V segment lost 6 bases and the J segment 3 bases; nucleotides outside the gene matches: 4.